This entry lists 27 T cell receptor beta chains sequenced from one sample in a study of low-dose radiotherapy and immunotherapy resistance in tumors (dated by TCRdb to 2021 to 2024). The time point label, read with the paper, signifies: before trial treatment. The sequencer was an Illumina MiniSeq. To make first-strand cDNA, Superscript III was used along with a set of TRAV- and TRBV-specific primers so that both the TCRalpha and TCRbeta chains were covered. An approximately 20-cycle PCR with Phusion amplified the TCRs, pairing a constant-region primer with the adapter that was attached to the V primers. The public reads were run again by TCRdb, first through fastp at Q25 and then through MiXCR, and only productive beta chains were kept. Identical CDR3 protein sequences are pooled into one entry, listed with their most common genes and DNA. The sample includes more than 85,000 distinct CDR3 sequences, with 9.4% observed a single time. The top ten constitute around 1% of the sample.

Sequenced material: PBMCs, taken before treatment. The receptors derive from a male donor with prostate cancer.

V usage is TRBV20-1 and J usage is TRBJ2-1, with 15 bases identical to TRBD2. Per the germline V gene, CDR1 is DFQATT and CDR2 is SNEGSKA (reference sequence). This CDR3 is 17 amino acids long. Trimming took 6 bases from V and 4 from J; bases not matched to a gene: 10. CDR3 protein: CSATGLAGGGGYNEQFF. DNA for the CDR3: TGCAGTGCAACGGGACTAGCGGGAGGAGGGGGTTACAATGAGCAGTTCTTC.

This clonotype was recorded many times. The chain combines TRBV5-4 with TRBJ2-4; TRBD2 agrees at 13 bases. From germline, CDR1 is SGHNT and CDR2 YYREEE (reference sequence). The trim removed 4 bases at V and 9 bases at J, leaving 13 bases unmatched. The CDR3 spans 17 residues. In nucleotides, the CDR3 is TGTGCCAGCAGCATCGGGACTAGCGGGACCATTCAGGGCATTCAGTACTTC. Translating it yields CASSIGTSGTIQGIQYF.

This clonotype has at least ten counts. J is TRBJ1-2 and V is TRBV6-2 or TRBV6-3; the D is unclear. This CDR3 comprises 12 residues. V lost 6 bases and J 6 bases, leaving 11 bases between the germline ends. Germline V gene lookup returns CDR1 MNHEY and CDR2 SVGEGT. CDR3 bases: TGTGCCAGCAGAAGCGTCGGGGATGGCTACACCTTC. It specifies CASRSVGDGYTF.

This clonotype was detected ten times or more. V gene TRBV5-1 combines with J gene TRBJ2-7; TRBD2 agrees at 8 bases. Losses at the gene ends were 4 bases for V and 4 bases for J; bases not matched to a gene: 13. The CDR3 spans 16 residues. Per the germline V gene, CDR1 is SGHRS and CDR2 is YFSETQ. The CDR3 sequence: CASSLRPSGSGYEQYF. CDR3 DNA: TGCGCCAGCAGCCTACGGCCGAGCGGGAGCGGTTACGAGCAGTACTTC.

About this clonotype itself: A far bigger clonotype differs at one base, so this is likely a read error. This rearrangement joins TRBV28 to TRBJ2-7; possibly TRBD1 or TRBD2 for D (5 bases each). This CDR3 comprises 22 residues. CDR1 and CDR2 (germline): MDHEN, SYDVKM. The V gene lost 8 bases and the J gene lost 7 bases, with 45 bases spanning the gap. This chain's CDR3 is CASRRVGTASGFRGSSYNEQYF. Written as DNA, the CDR3 is TGTGCCAGCCGTAGGGTGGGCACAGCTTCAGGGTTCCGGGGAAGCTCCTACAATGAGCAGTACTTC.

In this sample, this clonotype turned up many times. This sequence joins TRBV29-1 and TRBJ2-7, with 7 nucleotides matching TRBD2. Trimming cost V 8 bases and J 3 bases; bases outside gene matches: 16. The CDR3 loop spans 15 amino acids. Germline V gives CDR1 SQVTM, CDR2 ANQGSEA. The CDR3 reads CSPTVEGRELYEQYF. The CDR3 bases are TGCAGCCCCACCGTCGAGGGGCGGGAGCTCTACGAGCAGTACTTC.

This clonotype has ten or more counts. J is TRBJ2-2 and V is TRBV5-1; 8 positions match TRBD1. The CDR3 spans 15 residues. Per germline, CDR1 SGHRS and CDR2 YFSETQ. V gave up 7 bases and J gave up 7 bases; unmatched junction bases: 12. This CDR3 reads CASCERTGLGGELFF. The CDR3 nucleotides are TGCGCCAGCTGTGAACGGACAGGGCTGGGCGGGGAGCTGTTTTTT.

This clonotype was counted many times. This chain uses TRBV20-1 with TRBJ2-1; 13 bases are shared with TRBD2. From germline, CDR1 is DFQATT and CDR2 SNEGSKA (reference sequence). This CDR3 is built from 16 residues. Trimming removed 6 bases from V and 6 bases from J; junction bases left unmatched: 11. The CDR3 region is CSARGTSGNRINEQFF. The CDR3, as DNA: TGCAGTGCCCGCGGGACTAGCGGGAACCGTATCAATGAGCAGTTCTTC.

This clonotype came up many times. This sequence joins TRBV18 and TRBJ2-3; 11 nucleotides align to TRBD2. The CDR3 length is 18 residues. Trimming at V came to 3 bases and at J to 3 bases, leaving 11 bases not matched to a gene. CDR1 is KGHSH, CDR2 LQKENI, per germline. The CDR3, as DNA: TGTGCCAGCTCACCCATACTTCTAGCGGGAGGCCAGACAGATACGCAGTATTTT. Protein product: CASSPILLAGGQTDTQYF.

There are many counts of this clonotype. The rearrangement uses TRBV7-2 and TRBJ1-6; 7 nucleotides align to TRBD1. The germline gives CDR1 SGHTA, CDR2 FQGNSA. This CDR3 has 15 residues. V shed 5 bases, J shed 5 bases, and the junction held 6 bases outside the gene matches. CDR3 loop: CASSKRTGNNSPLHF. CDR3 nucleotide sequence: TGTGCCAGCAGCAAACGGACAGGAAATAATTCACCCCTCCACTTT.

This clonotype was detected ten times or more. The genes are TRBV20-1 and TRBJ1-4; a weak D match, TRBD1 (5 bases). The CDR3 consists of 11 residues. The V gene's germline CDR1 is DFQATT and CDR2 SNEGSKA (reference sequence). CDR3 bases: TGCTCGGGGGCAACTAATGAAAAACTGTTTTTT. This translates into CSGATNEKLFF.

There are many counts of this clonotype. J is TRBJ2-7 and V is TRBV7-2, with D unclear. CDR1 and CDR2 (germline): SGHTA, FQGNSA. The V end was cut by 5 bases, the J end by 5 bases, with 16 bases between. The CDR3 contains 14 residues. DNA of the CDR3: TGTGCCAGCAGCCGTAGTCCTGAGGCGAACGAGCAGTACTTC. It codes for CASSRSPEANEQYF.

Note on this clonotype: A far larger clone is off by one base, so a read error is likely. The rearrangement links TRBV4-3 to TRBJ2-1; TRBD2 matches 9 bases. Germline CDR1 reads LGHNA; CDR2 reads YSLEER. CDR3 length: 15 residues. The CDR3 is CTSSHSGSAYNEQFF. The CDR3 DNA reads as TGCACCAGCAGCCATAGCGGGAGCGCATACAATGAGCAGTTCTTC.

The sample holds many counts of this clonotype. J is TRBJ2-1 and V is TRBV14, with 8 nucleotides matching TRBD1. The CDR3 extends over 12 amino acids. J lost 7 bases, V lost 5 bases, and 1 base had no gene match. Germline CDR1 reads SGHDN; CDR2 reads FVKESK. The CDR3 DNA follows: TGTGCCAGCAGCAGGACAGGGAATGAGCAGTTCTTC. This translates into CASSRTGNEQFF.

Many counts were recorded for this clonotype. The V gene is TRBV7-6, the J gene TRBJ1-2, with 12 bases fitting TRBD1. The germline V gene has CDR1 SGHVS and CDR2 FNYEAQ. The CDR3 has 14 amino acids. Trimming removed 3 bases from V and 8 bases from J; junction bases left unmatched: 4. Written as DNA, the CDR3 is TGTGCCAGCAGCTTGGGACAGGGGGCGATCGGCTACACCTTC. It specifies CASSLGQGAIGYTF.

This clonotype was seen ten or more times. V gene TRBV6-6 combines with J gene TRBJ2-1; the match to TRBD2 covers 7 bases. V shed 0 bases, J shed 8 bases, and the junction held 4 bases outside the gene matches. Germline values: CDR1 MNHNY, CDR2 SVGAGI (reference sequence). This CDR3 region has 14 residues. The CDR3 region is CASSYSGGGDEQFF. DNA of the CDR3: TGTGCCAGCAGTTACTCGGGGGGGGGGGATGAGCAGTTCTTC.

The table lists this clonotype with many counts. The gene calls are TRBV6-1 and TRBJ2-7, with D tentatively TRBD2 (5 bases). Germline lookup yields CDR1 MNHNS and CDR2 SASEGT. The CDR3 is 13 residues long. V dropped 4 bases and J dropped 4 bases, with 11 bases sitting between them. Here the CDR3 DNA reads TGTGCCAGCAGTGTCCAGTCGGGATACGAGCAGTACTTC. It codes for CASSVQSGYEQYF.

The genes are TRBV12-5 and TRBJ2-1, with 9 bases that match TRBD1. J lost 5 bases, V lost 6 bases, and 8 bases had no gene match. Germline V gives CDR1 LGHNT, CDR2 FRNRAP. The CDR3 loop spans 15 amino acids. The CDR3 is CASGWGQGNNNEQFF. The CDR3 DNA reads TGTGCTAGTGGCTGGGGACAGGGTAATAACAATGAGCAGTTCTTC.

This clonotype was seen repeatedly, ten times or more. The CDR3 here is CASSYTGTVSTYEQYF. As DNA, the CDR3 is TGTGCCAGCAGTTACACCGGGACAGTATCAACCTACGAGCAGTACTTC. The chain uses TRBV6-1 and TRBJ2-7; TRBD1 aligns across 7 bases. V dropped 5 bases and J dropped 2; count of bases not matched to a gene: 12. Germline lookup yields CDR1 MNHNS and CDR2 SASEGT. This CDR3 contains 16 residues.

A note on this clonotype: A far larger clone is off by one base, so a read error is likely. The rearrangement uses TRBV10-3 and TRBJ2-4; no clear D gene. From germline, CDR1 is ENHRY and CDR2 SYGVKD. The CDR3 has 11 amino acids. V dropped 2 bases and J dropped 13 bases, with 9 bases sitting between them. In DNA form, the CDR3 reads TGTGCCATCAGTGAGGACAATGAGCAGTACTTC. It encodes CAISEDNEQYF.

This clonotype was found many times. This chain joins TRBV7-2 and TRBJ2-3; 10 bases align to TRBD2. V shed 0 bases and J 10 bases; nucleotides not matched to a gene: 7. Germline V gene lookup returns CDR1 SGHTA and CDR2 FQGNSA. The CDR3 has 15 residues. CDR3 coding DNA: TGTGCCAGCAGCTTAGCAGCGGGAGGGACGGGTGCGCAGTATTTT. Its translation is CASSLAAGGTGAQYF.

This sequence joins TRBV29-1 and TRBJ2-4; D could derive from TRBD1 or TRBD2 (6 bases each). Between the trimmed V and J ends, which lost 7 bases and 0 bases, there was a span of 10 bases. From germline, CDR1 is SQVTM and CDR2 ANQGSEA. This CDR3 comprises 13 residues. CDR3 coding DNA: TGCAGCGGTCGGGGGCGAGCCAAAAACATTCAGTACTTC. Translating gives CSGRGRAKNIQYF.

Many counts were recorded for this clonotype. The gene calls are TRBV12-3 or TRBV12-4 and TRBJ1-5, with 7 bases matching TRBD1. The V and J ends lost 6 bases and 6 bases, in that order; junction bases with no gene match: 11. The CDR3 consists of 15 residues. The CDR3 is CASSLGAGGGQPQHF. Here the CDR3 DNA reads TGTGCCAGCAGCCTAGGGGCAGGGGGTGGTCAGCCCCAGCATTTT.

This clonotype was seen many times. The chain uses TRBV28 and TRBJ2-6; possible D gene TRBD1, 7 bases. The CDR3 runs to 18 residues. Germline loops: CDR1 MDHEN, CDR2 SYDVKM. V was cut by 2 bases and J by 0 bases, with 14 bases left in between. The CDR3 DNA is TGTGCCAGCAGTTTAGGGCAGGGGGGATACTCTGGGGCCAACGTCCTGACTTTC. As protein: CASSLGQGGYSGANVLTF.

This clonotype was recorded at least ten times. J is TRBJ1-5 and V is TRBV5-1, with TRBD1 as a possible D gene (5 bases). The CDR3 sequence is 15 residues long. Trimming shortened V by 0 bases and J by 0 bases, and 7 bases separated the two germline ends. CDR1 is SGHRS and CDR2 is YFSETQ in the germline V gene. CDR3 residues: CASSLETGSNQPQHF. CDR3 coding DNA: TGCGCCAGCAGCTTGGAAACAGGTAGCAATCAGCCCCAGCATTTT. Variable domain in full (rest from reference TRBV5-1 and TRBJ1-5): KAGVTQTPRYLIKTRGQQVTLSCSPISGHRSVSWYQQTPGQGLQFLFEYFSETQRNKGNFPGRFSGRQFSNSRSEMNVSTLELGDSALYLCASSLETGSNQPQHFGDGTRLSIL.

Remarks on this clonotype: A single base is all that separates this from a far larger clone, so a read error is likely. The chain carries TRBV13 and TRBJ2-5, with 11 bases lining up with TRBD2. The CDR3 length is 17 residues. Germline V gene data show CDR1 as PRHDT and CDR2 as FYEKMQ (reference sequence). The junction had 19 bases not matched to a gene; V was cut back by 5 bases and J by 11 bases. The CDR3 protein is CASSRFVVAGGRDEQYF. DNA for the CDR3: TGTGCCAGCAGCCGATTCGTGGTAGCGGGAGGGAGAGATGAGCAGTACTTC.

This clonotype was seen ten or more times. J is TRBJ1-5 and V is TRBV12-3 or TRBV12-4, with TRBD1 matching over 9 bases. The V and J ends lost 6 bases and 2 bases, in that order; junction bases with no gene match: 5. The CDR3 has 15 amino acids. CDR3 nucleotide sequence: TGTGCCAGCAGACCCACAGGGGGCGGCAATCAGCCCCAGCATTTT. Its translation is CASRPTGGGNQPQHF.